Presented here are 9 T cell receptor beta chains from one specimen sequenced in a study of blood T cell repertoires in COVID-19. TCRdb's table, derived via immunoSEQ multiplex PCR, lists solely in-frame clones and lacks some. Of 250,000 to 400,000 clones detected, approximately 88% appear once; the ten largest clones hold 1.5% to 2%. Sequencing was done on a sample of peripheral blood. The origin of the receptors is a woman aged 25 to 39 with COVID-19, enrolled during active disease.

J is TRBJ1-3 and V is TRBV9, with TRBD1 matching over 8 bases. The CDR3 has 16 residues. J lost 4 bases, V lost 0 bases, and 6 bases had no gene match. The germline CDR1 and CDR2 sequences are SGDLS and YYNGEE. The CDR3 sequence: CASSVGQGTGGNTIYF. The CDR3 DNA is TGTGCCAGCAGCGTAGGACAGGGGACAGGAGGAAACACCATATATTTT.

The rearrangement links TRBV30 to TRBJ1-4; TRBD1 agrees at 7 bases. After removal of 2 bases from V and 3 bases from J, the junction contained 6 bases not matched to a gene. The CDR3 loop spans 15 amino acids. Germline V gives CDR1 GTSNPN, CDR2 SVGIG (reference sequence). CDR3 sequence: CAWSRNRGSNEKLFF. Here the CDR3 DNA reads TGTGCCTGGAGTCGAAACAGGGGCTCTAATGAAAAACTGTTTTTT.

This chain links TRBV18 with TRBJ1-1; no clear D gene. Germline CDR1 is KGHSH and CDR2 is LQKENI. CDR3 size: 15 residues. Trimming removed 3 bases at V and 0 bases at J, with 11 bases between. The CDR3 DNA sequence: TGTGCCAGCTCACCGGGCGGAGGGCTGAACACTGAAGCTTTCTTT. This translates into CASSPGGGLNTEAFF. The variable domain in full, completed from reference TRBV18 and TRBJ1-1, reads NAGVMQNPRHLVRRRGQEARLRCSPMKGHSHVYWYRQLPEEGLKFMVYLQKENIIDESGMPKERFSAEFPKEGPSILRIQQVVRGDSAAYFCASSPGGGLNTEAFFGQGTRLTVV.

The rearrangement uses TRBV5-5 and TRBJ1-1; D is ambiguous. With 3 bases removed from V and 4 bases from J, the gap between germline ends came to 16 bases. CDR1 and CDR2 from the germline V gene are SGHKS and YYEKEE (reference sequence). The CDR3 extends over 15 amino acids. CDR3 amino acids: CASSSAAGWVTEAFF. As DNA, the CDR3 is TGTGCCAGCAGCTCCGCGGCGGGGTGGGTCACTGAAGCTTTCTTT.

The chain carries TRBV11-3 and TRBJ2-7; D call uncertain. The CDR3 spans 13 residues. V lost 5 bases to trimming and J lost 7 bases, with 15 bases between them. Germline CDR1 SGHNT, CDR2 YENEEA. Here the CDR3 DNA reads TGTGCCAGCAGCCCATATGTCTCCCAGGAGCAGTACTTC. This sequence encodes CASSPYVSQEQYF.

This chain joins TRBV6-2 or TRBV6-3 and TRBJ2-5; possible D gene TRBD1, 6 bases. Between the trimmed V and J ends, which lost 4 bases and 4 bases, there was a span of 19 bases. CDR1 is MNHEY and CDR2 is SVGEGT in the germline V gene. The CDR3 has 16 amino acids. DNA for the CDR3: TGTGCCAGCAGTTCTCCGAGCGCCAGGGGCCCAGAGACCCAGTACTTC. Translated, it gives CASSSPSARGPETQYF.

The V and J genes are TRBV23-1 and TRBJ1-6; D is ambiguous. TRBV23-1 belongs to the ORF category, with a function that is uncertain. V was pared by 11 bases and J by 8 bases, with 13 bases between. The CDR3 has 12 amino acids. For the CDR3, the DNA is TGCGCCCGTGCTCTTGAGGATTCACCCCTCCACTTT. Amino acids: CARALEDSPLHF.

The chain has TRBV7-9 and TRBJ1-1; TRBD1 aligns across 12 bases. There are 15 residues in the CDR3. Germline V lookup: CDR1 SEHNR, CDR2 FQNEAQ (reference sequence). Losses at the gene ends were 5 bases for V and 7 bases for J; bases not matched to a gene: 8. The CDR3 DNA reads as TGTGCCAGCAGCCAAGGGGACAGGGGGCGGGTTGAAGCTTTCTTT. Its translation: CASSQGDRGRVEAFF. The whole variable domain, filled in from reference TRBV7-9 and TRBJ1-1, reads DTGVSQNPRHKITKRGQNVTFRCDPISEHNRLYWYRQTLGQGPEFLTYFQNEAQLEKSRLLSDRFSAERPKGSFSTLEIQRTEQGDSAMYLCASSQGDRGRVEAFFGQGTRLTVV.

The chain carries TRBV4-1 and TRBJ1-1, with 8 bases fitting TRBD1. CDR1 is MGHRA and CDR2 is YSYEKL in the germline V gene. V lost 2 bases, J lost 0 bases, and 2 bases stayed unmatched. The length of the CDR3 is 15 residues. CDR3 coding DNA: TGCGCCAGCAGCCAACAGACAGGGGTGAACACTGAAGCTTTCTTT. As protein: CASSQQTGVNTEAFF.